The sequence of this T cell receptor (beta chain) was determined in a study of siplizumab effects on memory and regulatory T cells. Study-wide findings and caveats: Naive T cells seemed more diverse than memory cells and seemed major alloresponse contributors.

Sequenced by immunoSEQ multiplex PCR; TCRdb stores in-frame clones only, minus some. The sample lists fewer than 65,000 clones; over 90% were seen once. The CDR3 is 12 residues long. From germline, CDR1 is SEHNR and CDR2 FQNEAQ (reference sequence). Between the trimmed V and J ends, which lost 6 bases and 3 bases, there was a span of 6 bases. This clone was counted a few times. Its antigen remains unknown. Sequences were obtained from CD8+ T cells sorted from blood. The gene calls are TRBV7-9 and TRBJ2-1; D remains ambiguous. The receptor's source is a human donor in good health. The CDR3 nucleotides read TGTGCCAGCAGGCGAGACTACAATGAGCAGTTCTTC. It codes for CASRRDYNEQFF.